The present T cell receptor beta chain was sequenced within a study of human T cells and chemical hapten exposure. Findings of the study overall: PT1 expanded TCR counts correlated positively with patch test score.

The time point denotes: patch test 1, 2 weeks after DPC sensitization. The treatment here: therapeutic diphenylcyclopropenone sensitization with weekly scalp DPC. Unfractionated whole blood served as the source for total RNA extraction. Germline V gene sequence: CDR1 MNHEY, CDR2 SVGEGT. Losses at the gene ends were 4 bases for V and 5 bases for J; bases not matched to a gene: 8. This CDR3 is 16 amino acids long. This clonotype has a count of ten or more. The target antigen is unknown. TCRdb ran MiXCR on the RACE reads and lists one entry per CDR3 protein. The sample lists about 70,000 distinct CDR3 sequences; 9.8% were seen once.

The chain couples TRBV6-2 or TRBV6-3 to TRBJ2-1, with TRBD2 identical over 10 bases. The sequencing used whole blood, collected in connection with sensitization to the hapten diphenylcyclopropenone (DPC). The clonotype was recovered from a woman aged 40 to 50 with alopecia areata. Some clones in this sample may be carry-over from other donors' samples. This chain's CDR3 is CASSFKRGGPHNEQFF. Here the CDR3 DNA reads TGTGCCAGCAGTTTCAAGCGGGGGGGCCCCCACAATGAGCAGTTCTTC.